This T cell receptor beta chain was sequenced during a study of blood T cell repertoires in COVID-19. Study as a whole: COVID-19 samples collected from the United States, Italy and Spain covered acute and convalescent phases. Sources were T cells, B-cell-depleted T cells, or PBMCs; the material itself was cDNA or gDNA.

Germline V gene sequence: CDR1 LGHDT, CDR2 YNNKEL (reference sequence). This CDR3 is built from 14 residues. Trimming pared 4 bases from V and 6 bases from J, leaving 15 bases between. Original methodology: Reference gene primer amplification gave estimated nucleated cell counts. The data were produced by immunoSEQ multiplex PCR, yet TCRdb's version contains in-frame clones alone and is incomplete. The DNA gave D and trimming, while V, J and clone size come from that table. Of about 250,000 clones in the sample, 70% to 85% are singletons; the top ten hold over 7.5%. The gene calls are TRBV3-1 (or the pseudogene TRBV3-2) and TRBJ1-2, with D hard to call. This sequence was found in an older man with acute or convalescent COVID-19. Specimen: peripheral blood. Written as DNA, the CDR3 is TGTGCCAGCAGCCGCAGTTTGAGGGTAGATGGCTACACCTTC. This translates into CASSRSLRVDGYTF.